This TCR beta chain stems from a study of CD8 T cells in ankylosing spondylitis. Findings and caveats of the study: It appeared that ankylosing spondylitis blood was characterized by a TCR beta motif of several highly homologous variants. Past research had described some motif variants in reactive arthritis synovial fluid and blood.

TCRdb fed the 5' RACE reads into MiXCR, producing one record per CDR3 protein. This sample has 700,000 to 1,000,000 distinct CDR3 sequences, with roughly 10% found just once. With respect to this clonotype: The antigen remains undetermined.

Between the trimmed V and J ends, which lost 4 bases and 4 bases, there was a span of 14 bases. Germline values: CDR1 SGHNT, CDR2 YYREEE (reference sequence). The CDR3 runs 14 residues. V usage is TRBV5-4 and J usage is TRBJ1-1; perhaps TRBD1 as D (5 bases). Sequencing was performed on blood, either unsorted or a sorted T cell fraction (not recorded which). The clonotype comes from a male donor with ankylosing spondylitis. Here the CDR3 DNA reads TGTGCCAGCAGCCCGGTTGGGGGAGTCACTGAAGCTTTCTTT. Encoded protein: CASSPVGGVTEAFF.